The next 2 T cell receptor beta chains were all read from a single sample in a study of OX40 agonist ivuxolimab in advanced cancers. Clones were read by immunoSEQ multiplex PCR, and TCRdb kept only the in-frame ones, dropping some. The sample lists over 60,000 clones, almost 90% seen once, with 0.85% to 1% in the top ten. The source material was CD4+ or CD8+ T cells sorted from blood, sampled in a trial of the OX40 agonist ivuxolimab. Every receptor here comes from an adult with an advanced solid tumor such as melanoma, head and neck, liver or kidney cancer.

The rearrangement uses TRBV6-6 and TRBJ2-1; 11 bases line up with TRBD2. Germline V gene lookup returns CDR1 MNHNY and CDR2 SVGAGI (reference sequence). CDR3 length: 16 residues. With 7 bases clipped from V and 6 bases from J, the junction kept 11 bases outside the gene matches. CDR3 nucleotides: TGTGCCAGCACTAAGACCGTAGCGGGGGGGCGCAATGAGCAGTTCTTC. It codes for CASTKTVAGGRNEQFF.

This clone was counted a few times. The CDR3 reads CASSYMNPGQGNYGYTF. The CDR3 nucleotides are TGTGCCAGCAGTTATATGAACCCGGGACAGGGTAACTATGGCTACACCTTC. The rearrangement uses TRBV28 and TRBJ1-2, with 9 positions matching TRBD1. The length of the CDR3 is 17 residues. Germline V gives CDR1 MDHEN, CDR2 SYDVKM. Germline trimming cut 4 bases from V and 1 base from J; bases unmatched to any gene: 10.